Below, 19 T cell receptor beta chains from the same sample are listed, as sequenced in a study of blood T cell repertoires in COVID-19. Here immunoSEQ multiplex PCR was the method, and the copy in TCRdb shows in-frame clones only, minus some. The table lists about 330,000 clones, approximately 90% of them singletons. The sequencing sample was made of PBMCs or T cells enriched from blood (not recorded which). These receptors were collected from a woman aged 25 to 45 who had recovered from COVID-19.

The rearrangement uses TRBV2 and TRBJ1-1; no firm D call. V lost 8 bases and J 1 base, leaving 32 bases between the germline ends. Germline lookup yields CDR1 SNHLY and CDR2 FYNNEI. This CDR3 has 20 residues. The CDR3 region has the DNA TGTGCCAGCTGGTCTGGCGGGCAATTAGGCCCGGAGGATTGGAACACTGAAGCTTTCTTT. Translating it yields CASWSGGQLGPEDWNTEAFF.

The chain couples TRBV30 to TRBJ2-6, with unresolved D. The CDR3 sequence is 13 residues long. CDR1 and CDR2 from the germline V gene are GTSNPN and SVGIG (reference sequence). The CDR3 nucleotides read TGTACTATGCGGAACGCTGGGGCCAACGTCCTGACTTTC. This codes for CTMRNAGANVLTF.

The rearrangement uses TRBV29-1 and TRBJ1-6, with D hard to call. CDR1 is SQVTM, CDR2 ANQGSEA, per germline. V dropped 7 bases and J dropped 14 bases, with 18 bases sitting between them. This CDR3 contains 12 residues. The CDR3 protein is CSAHTTSGALHF. CDR3 nucleotide sequence: TGCAGCGCCCATACCACGTCCGGGGCCCTCCACTTT.

The chain employs TRBV7-2 and TRBJ2-3, with a tentative D call TRBD1 (5 bases). CDR3 length: 15 amino acids. Trimming stripped 1 base from V and 4 bases from J, with 12 bases between. Germline V CDR1 and CDR2: SGHTA, FQGNSA. The CDR3 coding sequence is TGTGCCAGCAGCTTAGGGACATTGAAGGCAGATACGCAGTATTTT. This translates into CASSLGTLKADTQYF.

The chain uses TRBV30 and TRBJ2-5; 7 nucleotides match TRBD1. Trimming cost V 3 bases and J 2 bases; bases outside gene matches: 12. This CDR3 spans 16 amino acids. Germline CDR1 GTSNPN, CDR2 SVGIG (reference sequence). CDR3 region: CAWRTTTGAQQETQYF. The CDR3 region has the DNA TGTGCCTGGAGGACCACTACAGGGGCCCAACAAGAGACCCAGTACTTC.

The rearrangement links TRBV4-3 to TRBJ1-6, with 7 bases aligning to TRBD1. The CDR3 has 18 residues. The germline CDR1 and CDR2 sequences are LGHNA and YSLEER. V was clipped by 0 bases and J by 0 bases; unmatched bases: 5. The CDR3 protein is CASSQDGPGGSYNSPLHF. Written as DNA, the CDR3 is TGCGCCAGCAGCCAAGACGGGCCAGGGGGCTCCTATAATTCACCCCTCCACTTT.

The chain couples TRBV7-9 to TRBJ1-2; D remains ambiguous. Trimming took off 5 bases at V and 7 bases at J, with 14 bases between the two ends. Germline assignment: CDR1 SEHNR and CDR2 FQNEAQ (reference sequence). This CDR3 region has 13 residues. The CDR3 DNA reads TGTGCCAGCAGCCCCGAGGGATTGGGTGGCTACACCTTC. It yields the protein CASSPEGLGGYTF.

For the CDR3, the DNA is TGTGCCAGCAAACTAGCAGGTAGCGGGACCTACGAGCAGTACTTC. Translated, it gives CASKLAGSGTYEQYF. The gene calls are TRBV6-5 and TRBJ2-7, with TRBD2 identical over 8 bases. The germline V gene has CDR1 MNHEY and CDR2 SVGAGI. This CDR3 region has 15 residues. The junction had 10 bases not matched to a gene; V was cut back by 7 bases and J by 2 bases.

The chain recombines TRBV7-9 with TRBJ1-4; maybe TRBD1 (5 bases). With 4 bases removed from V and 7 bases from J, the gap between germline ends came to 16 bases. There are 15 residues in the CDR3. The germline V gene has CDR1 SEHNR and CDR2 FQNEAQ (reference sequence). CDR3 sequence (DNA): TGTGCCAGCAGCTCCGACAGTTCCATGGGTGAAAAACTGTTTTTT. It specifies CASSSDSSMGEKLFF.

This chain connects TRBV5-6 to TRBJ2-6; TRBD1 is a possible D gene (6 bases). CDR1 and CDR2 from the germline V gene are SGHDT and YYEEEE. V lost 0 bases and J lost 3, with 13 bases in between. The CDR3 is made up of 17 amino acids. The CDR3 bases are TGTGCCAGCAGCTTGGAGAGAACAGGGTTTGGGGCCAACGTCCTGACTTTC. Protein: CASSLERTGFGANVLTF. The whole variable domain, filled in from reference TRBV5-6 and TRBJ2-6, reads DAGVTQSPTHLIKTRGQQVTLRCSPKSGHDTVSWYQQALGQGPQFIFQYYEEEERQRGNFPDRFSGHQFPNYSSELNVNALLLGDSALYLCASSLERTGFGANVLTFGAGSRLTVL.

The chain joins TRBV2 to TRBJ2-7; D unclear. The CDR3 covers 11 residues. Germline loops: CDR1 SNHLY, CDR2 FYNNEI. V lost 2 bases to trimming and J lost 3 bases, with 2 bases between them. DNA for the CDR3: TGTGCCAGCAGTGAATACTACGAGCAGTACTTC. Its translation is CASSEYYEQYF.

The chain has TRBV6-5 and TRBJ1-2, with 7 bases identical to TRBD1. The CDR3 runs 14 residues. Germline V lookup: CDR1 MNHEY, CDR2 SVGAGI. J gave up 8 bases and V 6 bases, and 12 bases lay outside the gene matches. CDR3 nucleotide sequence: TGTGCCAGCAGAATCACCGACAGGGTTGTCGGCTACACCTTC. Its protein product is CASRITDRVVGYTF.

The rearrangement joins TRBV5-1 to TRBJ2-5; D perhaps matches TRBD2 (5 bases). Germline V gene lookup returns CDR1 SGHRS and CDR2 YFSETQ. The CDR3 is made up of 14 amino acids. V dropped 3 bases and J dropped 5 bases, with 14 bases sitting between them. The CDR3 here is CASSSRAAGETQYF. The CDR3 DNA reads as TGCGCCAGCAGCTCCCGGGCCGCGGGCGAGACCCAGTACTTC.

The chain links TRBV7-6 to TRBJ1-3; D perhaps matches TRBD1 (6 bases). The V gene's germline CDR1 is SGHVS and CDR2 FNYEAQ. CDR3 length equals 14 residues. V lost 5 bases, J lost 7 bases, and 15 bases lay in between. The DNA of the CDR3 is TGTGCCAGCAGCGAGTCGGACAGCGCTAACACCATATATTTT. This translates into CASSESDSANTIYF.

The chain carries TRBV2 and TRBJ1-2; 9 bases agree with TRBD1. The CDR3 totals 14 residues. The V gene end was trimmed by 7 bases and the J gene end by 5 bases; junction bases not matched to a gene: 8. CDR1 is SNHLY, CDR2 FYNNEI, per germline. The CDR3 DNA reads TGTGCCAGCAACGGACAGGGGCGCCGGTATGGCTACACCTTC. Translated, it gives CASNGQGRRYGYTF.

This clone was seen many times. This sequence joins TRBV12-5 and TRBJ1-2; 7 nucleotides align to TRBD1. Germline lookup yields CDR1 LGHNT and CDR2 FRNRAP. The CDR3 consists of 15 residues. V trimming: 2 bases; J trimming: 0 bases; junction bases outside the gene matches: 3. CDR3 in amino acids: CASGLHRGTNYGYTF. Written as DNA, the CDR3 is TGTGCTAGTGGTTTGCACAGGGGAACTAACTATGGCTACACCTTC.

This clone was counted a few times. Other DNA sequences of this sample code for an identical CDR3. The rearrangement uses TRBV12-3 or TRBV12-4 and TRBJ1-2, with 7 nucleotides matching TRBD1. The ends lost 5 bases at V and 2 bases at J; junction bases unmatched: 2. This CDR3 has 13 residues. The CDR3 loop is CASSPTGNYGYTF. CDR3 bases: TGTGCCAGCAGTCCGACAGGGAACTATGGCTACACCTTC.

The V and J genes are TRBV6-5 and TRBJ2-1; 10 bases line up with TRBD2. The V gene end was trimmed by 2 bases and the J gene end by 8 bases; junction bases not matched to a gene: 9. The CDR3 spans 16 residues. Germline values: CDR1 MNHEY, CDR2 SVGAGI. The CDR3 region has the DNA TGTGCCAGCAGTTACAGGGGGCTAGCGGGGGTGGATGAGCAGTTCTTC. Translated, it gives CASSYRGLAGVDEQFF.

V gene TRBV6-5 combines with J gene TRBJ1-1; 7 nucleotides align to TRBD1. This CDR3 has 13 amino acids. The J segment lost 2 bases and the V segment lost 7 bases, leaving 4 bases of the junction unmatched. Germline-derived CDR1 and CDR2 are MNHEY and SVGAGI. The CDR3 sequence: CASNGQANTEAFF. The CDR3 nucleotides are TGTGCCAGCAACGGACAGGCAAACACTGAAGCTTTCTTT.